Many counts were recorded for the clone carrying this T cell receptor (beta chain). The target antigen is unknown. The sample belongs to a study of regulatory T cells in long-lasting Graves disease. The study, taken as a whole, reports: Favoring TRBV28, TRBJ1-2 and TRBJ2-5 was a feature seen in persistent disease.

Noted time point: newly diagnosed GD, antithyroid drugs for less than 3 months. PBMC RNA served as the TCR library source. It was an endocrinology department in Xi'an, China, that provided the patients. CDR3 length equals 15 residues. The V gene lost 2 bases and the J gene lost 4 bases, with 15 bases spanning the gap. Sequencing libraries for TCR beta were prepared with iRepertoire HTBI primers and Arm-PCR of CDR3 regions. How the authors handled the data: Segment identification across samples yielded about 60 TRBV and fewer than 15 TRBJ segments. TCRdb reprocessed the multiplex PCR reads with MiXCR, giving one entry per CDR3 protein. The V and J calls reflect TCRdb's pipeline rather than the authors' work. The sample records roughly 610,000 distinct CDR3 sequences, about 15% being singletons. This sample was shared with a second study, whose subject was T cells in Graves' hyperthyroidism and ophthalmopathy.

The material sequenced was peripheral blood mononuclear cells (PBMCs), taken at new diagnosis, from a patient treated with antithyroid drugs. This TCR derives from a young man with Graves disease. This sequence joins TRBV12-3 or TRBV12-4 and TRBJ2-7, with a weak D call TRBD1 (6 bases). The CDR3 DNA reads TGTGCCAGCAGTTTAAGCGAGCGGCAGGGGTACGAGCAGTACTTC. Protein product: CASSLSERQGYEQYF.